The sequence of this T cell receptor (beta chain) was determined in a study of Graves' ophthalmopathy and Graves' hyperthyroidism. Ophthalmopathy-affected donors exhibited moderate-to-severe activity, CAS ≥3, NOSPECS ≥4, and duration under 3 months. The authors used Ficoll-Paque density gradient centrifugation to separate PBMCs. The input was about 10 ml of fresh peripheral blood. In its sample, this clonotype was seen a few times. What it recognizes is unknown. This CDR3 is built from 15 residues. Germline V gene lookup returns CDR1 SGHKS and CDR2 YYEKEE (reference sequence). V lost 4 bases and J lost 9, with 23 bases in between. Study-level findings and limits: Most thyroid-expanded clonotypes exceeding 0.001 frequency were also found in blood.

Amplification targeted the TCR beta CDR3 regions, with RNA transcripts as the source material. First-round RT-PCR employed HTBI primers, with a second-round multiplex PCR after it. MiXCR, applied by TCRdb to the multiplex PCR reads, yields one record per CDR3 protein. The sample has about 640,000 distinct CDR3 sequences; roughly 41% are singletons. This sequence originates from an adult man with Graves' ophthalmopathy. Source material: peripheral blood. V usage is TRBV5-5 and J usage is TRBJ2-7; D perhaps matches TRBD1 (5 bases). CDR3 DNA sequence: TGTGCCAGCAGCCGGTGGGGCCCCCCCAGTTCGGGGCAGTACTTC. The encoded protein is CASSRWGPPSSGQYF. Complete variable domain (other parts from reference TRBV5-5 and TRBJ2-7): DAGVTQSPTHLIKTRGQQVTLRCSPISGHKSVSWYQQVLGQGPQFIFQYYEKEERGRGNFPDRFSARQFPNYSSELNVNALLLGDSALYLCASSRWGPPSSGQYFGPGTRLTVT.